This T cell receptor beta chain was retrieved from a study of molecular identifiers for immune sequencing clone quantification. Study information: Naive CD8 RNA (roughly 18,000 or 92,000 cells) was divided into five aliquots, with four sequenced.

Naive CD8 libraries came from approximately 20,000 to 1,000,000 sorted cells with 10%, 30% or 50% RNA. The table lists this clonotype with a few counts. TCRdb itself ran the PCR reads through MiXCR, one entry per CDR3 protein. The sample records some 580,000 distinct CDR3 sequences, about 25% being singletons. Germline-derived CDR1 and CDR2 are SGHDN and FVKESK. After removal of 1 base from V and 4 bases from J, the junction contained 16 bases not matched to a gene. CDR3 length: 19 residues. The rearrangement links TRBV14 to TRBJ2-5; 9 positions match TRBD2. This receptor was taken from a human donor in good health. Some libraries in this study had Jurkat cell RNA spiked in. The material sequenced was naive CD8+ T cells from blood, with Jurkat cell RNA spiked in. Subset in this sample: FACS-sorted CD8+CD4-CCR7+CD45RA+ naive T cells. DNA of the CDR3: TGTGCCAGCAGCCAAGGTCGTGGATTAGCGGGAGTTTTCGGAGAGACCCAGTACTTC. Amino acids: CASSQGRGLAGVFGETQYF.